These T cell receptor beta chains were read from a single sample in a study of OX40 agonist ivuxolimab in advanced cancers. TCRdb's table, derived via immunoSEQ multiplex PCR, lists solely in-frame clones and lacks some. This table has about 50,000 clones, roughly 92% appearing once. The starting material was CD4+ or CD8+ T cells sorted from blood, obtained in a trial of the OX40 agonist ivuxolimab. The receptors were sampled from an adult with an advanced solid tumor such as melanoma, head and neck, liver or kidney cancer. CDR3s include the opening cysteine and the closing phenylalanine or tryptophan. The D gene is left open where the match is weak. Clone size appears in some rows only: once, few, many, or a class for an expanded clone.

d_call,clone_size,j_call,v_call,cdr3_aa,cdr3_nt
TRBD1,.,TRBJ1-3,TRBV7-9,CASSSTGGSGNTIYF,TGTGCCAGCAGCTCCACAGGGGGCTCTGGAAACACCATATATTTT
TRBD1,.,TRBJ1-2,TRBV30,CAWSVAAFRTGLVLIRLDYGYTF,TGTGCCTGGAGTGTAGCCGCCTTCCGGACAGGTCTTGTCCTTATTAGGTTAGACTATGGCTACACCTTC
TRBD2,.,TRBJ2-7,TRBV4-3,CASSQDRLAGPTYEQYF,TGCGCCAGCAGCCAGGATAGACTAGCGGGACCTACCTACGAGCAGTACTTC
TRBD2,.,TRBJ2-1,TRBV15,CATRAFLGEGPNEQFF,TGTGCCACCAGAGCCTTTTTGGGGGAGGGCCCCAATGAGCAGTTCTTC
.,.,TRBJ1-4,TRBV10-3,CAISDQGQGSTNEKLFF,TGTGCCATCAGTGACCAGGGGCAGGGGTCAACTAATGAAAAACTGTTTTTT
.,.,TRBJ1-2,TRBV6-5,CASRGGAGYGYTF,TGTGCCAGCAGAGGGGGGGCCGGCTATGGCTACACCTTC
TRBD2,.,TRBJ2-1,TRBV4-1,CASSHGTSGSNVQFF,TGCGCCAGCAGCCACGGGACTAGCGGGAGTAATGTGCAGTTCTTC
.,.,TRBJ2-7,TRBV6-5,CASSAREPPYEQYF,TGTGCCAGCAGTGCTCGGGAACCTCCCTACGAGCAGTACTTC
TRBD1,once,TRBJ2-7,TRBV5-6,CASSLGDRGNNEQYF,TGTGCCAGCAGCTTGGGGGACAGGGGGAACAACGAGCAGTACTTC
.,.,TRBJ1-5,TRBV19,CASSNSDGSNQPQHF,TGTGCCAGTAGCAACTCGGACGGTAGCAATCAGCCCCAGCATTTT
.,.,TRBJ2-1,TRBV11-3,CASSFSHAPGSYNEQFF,TGTGCCAGCAGCTTCTCCCACGCCCCCGGCTCCTACAATGAGCAGTTCTTC
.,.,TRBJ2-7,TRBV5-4,CASSLAGPLSSYEQYF,TGTGCCAGCAGCTTAGCAGGTCCCCTTTCCTCTTACGAGCAGTACTTC
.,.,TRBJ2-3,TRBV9,CASSVVGSRDTQYF,TGTGCCAGCAGCGTAGTGGGTAGCAGAGATACGCAGTATTTT
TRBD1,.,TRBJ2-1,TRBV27,CASSLWDRGGNEQFF,TGTGCCAGCAGTTTATGGGACAGGGGCGGGAATGAGCAGTTCTTC
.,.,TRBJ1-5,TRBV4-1,CASSQHRSGGNQPQHF,TGCGCCAGCAGCCAACACAGGTCAGGGGGCAATCAGCCCCAGCATTTT
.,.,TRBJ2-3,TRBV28,CASSLGQRTDTQYF,TGTGCCAGCAGCTTGGGGCAGCGCACAGATACGCAGTATTTT
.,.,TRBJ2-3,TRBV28,CASSLRAVTLTDTQYF,TGTGCCAGCAGTTTGCGGGCGGTAACTCTCACAGATACGCAGTATTTT
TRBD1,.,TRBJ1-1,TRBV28,CASRSTGKDAEAFF,TGTGCCAGCAGGTCGACAGGGAAAGATGCTGAAGCTTTCTTT